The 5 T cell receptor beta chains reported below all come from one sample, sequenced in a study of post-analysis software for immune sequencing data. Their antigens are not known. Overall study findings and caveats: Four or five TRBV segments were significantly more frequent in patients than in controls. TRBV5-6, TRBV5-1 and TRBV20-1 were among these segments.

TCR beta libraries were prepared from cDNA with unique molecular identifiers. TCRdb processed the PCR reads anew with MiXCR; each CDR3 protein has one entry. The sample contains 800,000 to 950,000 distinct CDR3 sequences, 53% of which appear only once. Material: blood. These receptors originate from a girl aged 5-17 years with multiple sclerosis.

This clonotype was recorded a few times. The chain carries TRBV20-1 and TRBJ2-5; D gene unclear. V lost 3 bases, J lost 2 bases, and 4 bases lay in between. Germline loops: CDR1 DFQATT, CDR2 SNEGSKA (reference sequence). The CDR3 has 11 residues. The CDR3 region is CSASGQETQYF. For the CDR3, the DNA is TGCAGTGCTAGCGGACAAGAGACCCAGTACTTC.

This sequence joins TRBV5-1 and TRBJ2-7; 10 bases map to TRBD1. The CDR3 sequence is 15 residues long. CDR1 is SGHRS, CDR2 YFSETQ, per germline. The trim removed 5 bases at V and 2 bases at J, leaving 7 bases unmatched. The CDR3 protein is CASSQTGQGPYEQYF. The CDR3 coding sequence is TGCGCCAGCAGTCAAACGGGACAGGGGCCCTACGAGCAGTACTTC.

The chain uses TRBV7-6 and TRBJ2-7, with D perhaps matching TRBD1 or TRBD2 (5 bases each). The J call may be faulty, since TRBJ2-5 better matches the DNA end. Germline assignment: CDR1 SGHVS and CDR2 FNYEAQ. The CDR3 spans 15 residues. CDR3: CASSLTSRGSETQYF. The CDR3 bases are TGTGCCAGCAGCCTAACTTCACGGGGCTCGGAGACCCAGTACTTC.

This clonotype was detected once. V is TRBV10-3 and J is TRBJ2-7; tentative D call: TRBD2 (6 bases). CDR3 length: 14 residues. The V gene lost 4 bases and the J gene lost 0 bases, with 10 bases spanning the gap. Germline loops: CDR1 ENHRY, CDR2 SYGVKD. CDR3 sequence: CAISGRGSSYEQYF. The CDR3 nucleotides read TGTGCCATCAGTGGGCGGGGAAGCTCCTACGAGCAGTACTTC.

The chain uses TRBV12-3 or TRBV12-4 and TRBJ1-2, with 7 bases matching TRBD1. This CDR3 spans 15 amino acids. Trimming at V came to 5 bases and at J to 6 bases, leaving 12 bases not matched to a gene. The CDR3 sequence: CASSLLVGDSNGYTF. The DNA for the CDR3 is TGTGCCAGCAGTCTTTTGGTTGGGGACAGCAATGGCTACACCTTC.